Below, one TCR beta chain is given with its context. From germline, CDR1 is SGHTA and CDR2 FQGTGA. This CDR3 is built from 15 residues. The ends lost 2 bases at V and 8 bases at J; junction bases unmatched: 6. The sample belongs to a study of blood T cell repertoires in COVID-19. Overall study context: The analysed material was cDNA or gDNA that came from T cells, B-cell-depleted T cells, or PBMCs.

In the original analysis: The authors estimated nucleated cell counts from reference gene primer amplification. The protocol was immunoSEQ multiplex PCR, while the TCRdb copy is restricted to in-frame clones and leaves out a portion. V, J and clone size were drawn from that table, and D and trimming were deduced from the DNA. This sample has approximately 240,000 clones, with 70% to 90% found just once. The source material was peripheral blood. The receptor was isolated from a woman aged 40 to 50 who had recovered from COVID-19. The chain uses TRBV7-3 and TRBJ1-6, with 7 bases matching TRBD1. This CDR3 reads CASSLAGGADSPLHF. DNA for the CDR3: TGTGCCAGCAGCTTAGCAGGGGGAGCGGATTCACCCCTCCACTTT.